This T cell receptor beta chain was sequenced during a study of blood T cell repertoires in COVID-19. Study details: Italy, Spain and the United States were the sources of the convalescent and acute COVID-19 samples. T cells, B-cell-depleted T cells, or PBMCs supplied cDNA or gDNA.

The CDR3 sequence is 17 residues long. Trimming shortened V by 1 base and J by 1 base, and 17 bases separated the two germline ends. CDR1 GTSNPN and CDR2 SVGIG come from the germline V gene (reference sequence). Per the original data handling: Estimation of nucleated cell counts relied on the amplification of reference gene primers. The method was immunoSEQ multiplex PCR; TCRdb's version includes in-frame clones alone and lacks a portion of them. That table is the source of V, J and clone size, and D and trimming were worked out from the DNA. The table includes 95,000 to 110,000 clones, about 93% detected once.

The chain joins TRBV30 to TRBJ1-5; TRBD1 might be the D (6 bases). Sequencing was done on a sample of peripheral blood. This TCR was recovered from a woman in her thirties with acute or convalescent COVID-19. CDR3 DNA sequence: TGTGCCTGGAGTGCGACAGGCGTCCTGGGGAGCAATCAGCCCCAGCATTTT. Its translation is CAWSATGVLGSNQPQHF.